This TCR beta chain is from a study of blood T cell repertoires in COVID-19. Assay used: immunoSEQ multiplex PCR; TCRdb lists only in-frame clones, some missing. The table records 84,000 or so clones, more than 60% of them present only once. Per germline, CDR1 GTSNPN and CDR2 SVGIG (reference sequence). This CDR3 has 13 residues. Trimming cost V 0 bases and J 1 base, with 6 bases left between them. Sequences were obtained from peripheral blood. V gene TRBV30 combines with J gene TRBJ1-2, with D hard to call. This TCR came from a human donor in a cohort sampled during active COVID-19. The CDR3 loop reads CAWSVGSNYGYTF. In nucleotides, the CDR3 is TGTGCCTGGAGTGTTGGGAGTAACTATGGCTACACCTTC.